The entry below gives a single TCR beta chain sequence along with its context. Antigen: not known. The data originate from a study of T cells after yellow fever vaccination. Study overall: In the case of low-cell-number fractions, SMART-Seq v4 Ultra Low Input was used for preparation.

Study results and limitations: Booster sampling recovered most clones from primary vaccination (around 97% CD4, approximately 88% CD8). By day 5 rather than day 15, the secondary response had peaked, though it was weaker.

A process of 5'RACE template switching, which added a universal primer site and UMIs, was used to make TCR cDNA. Each CDR3 protein gets one entry after TCRdb re-called the 5' RACE reads with MiXCR. The sample holds about 580,000 distinct CDR3 sequences, around a sixth seen once. Germline V gene sequence: CDR1 LGHNA, CDR2 YNFKEQ. Trimming took off 0 bases at V and 0 bases at J, with 5 bases between the two ends. The CDR3 spans 14 residues. The sequences come from PBMCs, collected less than 6 days after the first yellow fever vaccination. V gene TRBV4-2 combines with J gene TRBJ1-1; no clear D. The receptor was isolated from a man aged 18-30 years who received the YFV17D yellow fever vaccine. The CDR3 reads CASSQEPMNTEAFF. Written as DNA, the CDR3 is TGTGCCAGCAGCCAAGAACCCATGAACACTGAAGCTTTCTTT.